This TCR beta chain emerged from a study of T cells in Graves' hyperthyroidism and ophthalmopathy. On the study more broadly: Specimen type is peripheral blood, collected at initial diagnosis prior to any treatment.

V dropped 4 bases and J dropped 4 bases, with 10 bases sitting between them. The CDR3 runs to 14 residues. Germline lookup yields CDR1 SGHVS and CDR2 FNYEAQ. If no ophthalmopathy progression occurred within 18 months, Graves' hyperthyroidism was stable. Patients were aged 18 to 65, had disease duration under 2 months, and had newly diagnosed hyperthyroidism. A few counts support this clonotype. The CDR3 regions of TCR beta were amplified from RNA transcripts. The study used the HTBI primer set for a first-round RT-PCR of the TCR CDR3. TCRdb re-called the multiplex PCR reads with MiXCR, one entry per CDR3 protein. Here the sample spans over 450,000 distinct CDR3 sequences, over 13% being singletons.

The chain has TRBV7-6 and TRBJ2-2, with D possibly TRBD2 on 6 matching bases. The TCR originated in a woman between 18 and 30 years old with Graves' hyperthyroidism. The specimen was blood. CDR3 in amino acids: CASSSGSGTGELFF. The CDR3 nucleotides are TGTGCCAGCAGCTCGGGTAGCGGCACCGGGGAGCTGTTTTTT.